Listed below are T cell receptor beta chains from one sample, sequenced in a study of spatial heterogeneity in lung cancer. Using its own MiXCR run on the 5' RACE reads, TCRdb lists one record per CDR3 protein. The sample consists of 60,000 to 65,000 distinct CDR3 sequences, roughly 7.9% of them appearing once. The source was PBMCs, collected at surgery. The receptors were gathered from a female donor with early-stage non-small cell lung cancer. Each CDR3 is given with its conserved first and last residue. Fields, in order: CDR3 DNA, CDR3 protein, V gene, clone size, D gene, J gene. D genes are given only for firm matches. The size of a clone is reported for some rows only, either as once, few or many, or as a class for expanded clones.

DNA: TGTGCCAGTAGTATGTTCCGACAGGGGCGAACTGAAGCTTTCTTT
CDR3: CASSMFRQGRTEAFF
V: TRBV19
size: NA
D: TRBD1
J: TRBJ1-1

DNA: TGCAGTGCTCATAGCGGGAGGAGCACAGATACGCAGTATTTT
CDR3: CSAHSGRSTDTQYF
V: TRBV20-1
size: few
D: TRBD2
J: TRBJ2-3

DNA: TGTGCCAGCATCGGGGTAGCTAACTATGGCTACACCTTC
CDR3: CASIGVANYGYTF
V: TRBV12-3/TRBV12-4
size: few
D: NA
J: TRBJ1-2

DNA: TGTGCCAGCAGCCCGGGACAAATTAATGAAAAACTGTTTTTT
CDR3: CASSPGQINEKLFF
V: TRBV5-4
size: NA
D: NA
J: TRBJ1-4

DNA: TGTGCCAGCAGTTCCCCCGGGACAGGGGCCTATGGCTACACCTTC
CDR3: CASSSPGTGAYGYTF
V: TRBV6-5
size: medium-sized
D: TRBD1
J: TRBJ1-2

DNA: TGTGCCAGCAGGGGGGGGCGGGACAATCAGCCCCAGCATTTT
CDR3: CASRGGRDNQPQHF
V: TRBV28
size: few
D: NA
J: TRBJ1-5

DNA: TGTGCCAGCAGGAAACACAAAGGGAACACTGAAGCTTTCTTT
CDR3: CASRKHKGNTEAFF
V: TRBV6-5
size: NA
D: NA
J: TRBJ1-1

DNA: TGTGCCAGTAGTATAGCCTCCGACAGGGGTCGGAACATTCAGTACTTC
CDR3: CASSIASDRGRNIQYF
V: TRBV19
size: few
D: TRBD1
J: TRBJ2-4

DNA: TGCGCCAGCAGCTCTAGCGGGGTCTCCACAGATACGCAGTATTTT
CDR3: CASSSSGVSTDTQYF
V: TRBV5-1
size: few
D: TRBD2
J: TRBJ2-3

DNA: TGTGCCTGGGGCGATACTAACACTGAAGCTTTCTTT
CDR3: CAWGDTNTEAFF
V: TRBV30
size: many
D: NA
J: TRBJ1-1

DNA: TGCGCCAGCAGCTTGGGGGACAGGGTTAGGGATACGCAGTATTTT
CDR3: CASSLGDRVRDTQYF
V: TRBV5-1
size: NA
D: TRBD1
J: TRBJ2-3

DNA: TGTGCCAGCAGTGCCGGTAGCGGGAGTAGATACGAGCAGTACTTC
CDR3: CASSAGSGSRYEQYF
V: TRBV28
size: few
D: TRBD2
J: TRBJ2-7

DNA: TGTGCCAGCAGCGTAGATCCGGGGCCGAACACTGAAGCTTTCTTT
CDR3: CASSVDPGPNTEAFF
V: TRBV9
size: NA
D: NA
J: TRBJ1-1

DNA: TGTGCTAGTGGTTTGGAAAGCAATCAGCCCCAGCATTTT
CDR3: CASGLESNQPQHF
V: TRBV12-5
size: NA
D: NA
J: TRBJ1-5

DNA: TGTGCCAGCAGTCCCGGTGACAGGGAGGGCGGCTACTCCTTC
CDR3: CASSPGDREGGYSF
V: TRBV28
size: many
D: TRBD1
J: TRBJ1-2

DNA: TGTGCCAGCAGTCCACACCGGGACAGGGCTTCCGGGGAGCTGTTTTTT
CDR3: CASSPHRDRASGELFF
V: TRBV11-3
size: NA
D: TRBD1
J: TRBJ2-2

DNA: TGTGCCAGCAGTCTACAGGGGGGACAGCCCCAGCATTTT
CDR3: CASSLQGGQPQHF
V: TRBV2
size: many
D: TRBD1
J: TRBJ1-5

DNA: TGCAGCGTTGTAGTGGGCGGAAAAAACATTCAGTACTTC
CDR3: CSVVVGGKNIQYF
V: TRBV29-1
size: many
D: NA
J: TRBJ2-4

DNA: TGTGCCAGCAGTGCACGAGACAGAGGCGAGCAGTACTTC
CDR3: CASSARDRGEQYF
V: TRBV25-1
size: NA
D: NA
J: TRBJ2-7